Each of the 11 T cell receptor beta chains below was sequenced from the same sample in a study of cytomegalovirus exposure and HLA in healthy donors. PCR involved 60 Vbeta and 13 Jbeta primers. Sequencing used immunoSEQ multiplex PCR; TCRdb keeps in-frame clones, though not all of them. The sample includes about 200,000 clones, 86% of them seen just once. Sequencing used PBMCs. Receptor source: a woman under 40 in good health and CMV-seronegative.

The chain joins TRBV5-1 to TRBJ2-7, with D possibly matching TRBD1 (6 bases). V was pared by 3 bases and J by 0 bases, with 10 bases between. Per germline, CDR1 SGHRS and CDR2 YFSETQ. The CDR3 extends over 14 amino acids. The CDR3 coding sequence is TGCGCCAGCAGCTCCGGGACACCCTCCTACGAGCAGTACTTC. Protein product: CASSSGTPSYEQYF.

This rearrangement joins TRBV10-1 to TRBJ2-7, with D possibly matching TRBD1 (6 bases). This CDR3 is built from 13 residues. Per germline, CDR1 WNHNN and CDR2 SYGVQD (reference sequence). Trimming removed 5 bases at V and 4 bases at J, with 12 bases between. The CDR3 nucleotides are TGCGCCAGCAGTACAGGGCGCGGATACGAGCAGTACTTC. Translating it yields CASSTGRGYEQYF.

The gene calls are TRBV20-1 and TRBJ2-7; a possible D gene is TRBD1 (5 bases). V gave up 3 bases and J gave up 12 bases, with 15 bases separating them. Germline V gene lookup returns CDR1 DFQATT and CDR2 SNEGSKA (reference sequence). The CDR3 covers 11 residues. This CDR3 is CSASLLQVPYF. Written as DNA, the CDR3 is TGCAGTGCTAGTCTATTACAGGTCCCGTACTTC.

This clone was recorded only once. This rearrangement joins TRBV6-1 to TRBJ2-6; unclear D gene. This CDR3 comprises 15 residues. V was cut by 7 bases and J by 0 bases, with 10 bases left in between. Germline CDR1 reads MNHNS; CDR2 reads SASEGT. In DNA form, the CDR3 reads TGTGCCAGCAAAATACTGCGCTCTGGGGCCAACGTCCTGACTTTC. Translating it yields CASKILRSGANVLTF.

About this clone: The germline gene is not matched at one end of the junction; a read error may be the cause. This sequence joins TRBV7-2 and TRBJ1-2, with D unresolved. CDR1 is SGHTA and CDR2 is FQGNSA in the germline V gene. This CDR3 has 14 residues. The CDR3 DNA is TGTGCCGGCAGCCCCGAGGCCGGCTACTATGGCTACACCTTC. It yields the protein CAGSPEAGYYGYTF.

The chain recombines TRBV27 with TRBJ2-1; D gene uncertain. Between the trimmed V and J ends, which lost 6 bases and 8 bases, there was a span of 11 bases. The CDR3 contains 12 residues. Germline V lookup: CDR1 MNHEY, CDR2 SMNVEV (reference sequence). This CDR3 reads CASSPSVHEQFF. CDR3 nucleotide sequence: TGTGCCAGCAGCCCCAGTGTGCATGAGCAGTTCTTC.

This clone was counted only a few times. The chain couples TRBV5-1 to TRBJ2-1; TRBD2 aligns across 8 bases. The germline CDR1 and CDR2 sequences are SGHRS and YFSETQ. Losses at the gene ends were 5 bases for V and 3 bases for J; bases not matched to a gene: 10. The CDR3 loop spans 16 amino acids. The CDR3 DNA is TGCGCCAGCAGACCACGGGAGGGCACCTTCTACAATGAGCAGTTCTTC. Amino acid sequence: CASRPREGTFYNEQFF.

The V and J genes are TRBV14 and TRBJ2-2, with D uncertain. This CDR3 region has 13 residues. Germline assignment: CDR1 SGHDN and CDR2 FVKESK. Between the trimmed V and J ends, which lost 4 bases and 7 bases, there was a span of 10 bases. CDR3 in amino acids: CASSPYPGGELFF. Here the CDR3 DNA reads TGTGCCAGCAGCCCCTACCCTGGCGGGGAGCTGTTTTTT.

The chain combines TRBV6-5 with TRBJ2-1; 8 bases fit TRBD2. Per the germline V gene, CDR1 is MNHEY and CDR2 is SVGAGI. The CDR3 has 14 amino acids. V was pared by 6 bases and J by 4 bases, with 5 bases of the junction left unmatched. The CDR3 loop reads CASSGLAGYNEQFF. The CDR3 nucleotides read TGTGCCAGCAGCGGGCTAGCGGGTTACAATGAGCAGTTCTTC.

The V gene is TRBV2, the J gene TRBJ1-1; possibly TRBD1 for D (5 bases). The CDR3 spans 13 residues. Per germline, CDR1 SNHLY and CDR2 FYNNEI. The ends were cut back, 6 bases at V and 10 bases at J, with 18 bases in the middle. The CDR3 DNA follows: TGTGCCAGCAGCCCCCCGGGGGTATTGGTAGCTTTCTTT. It translates to CASSPPGVLVAFF.

This rearrangement joins TRBV27 to TRBJ2-7; perhaps TRBD1 as D (6 bases). The CDR3 is 16 amino acids. Per germline, CDR1 MNHEY and CDR2 SMNVEV (reference sequence). V was cut by 1 base and J by 2 bases, with 15 bases left in between. The CDR3 protein is CASSLYSQGRPYEQYF. The CDR3 coding sequence is TGTGCCAGCAGTTTATATTCTCAGGGGCGACCCTACGAGCAGTACTTC.